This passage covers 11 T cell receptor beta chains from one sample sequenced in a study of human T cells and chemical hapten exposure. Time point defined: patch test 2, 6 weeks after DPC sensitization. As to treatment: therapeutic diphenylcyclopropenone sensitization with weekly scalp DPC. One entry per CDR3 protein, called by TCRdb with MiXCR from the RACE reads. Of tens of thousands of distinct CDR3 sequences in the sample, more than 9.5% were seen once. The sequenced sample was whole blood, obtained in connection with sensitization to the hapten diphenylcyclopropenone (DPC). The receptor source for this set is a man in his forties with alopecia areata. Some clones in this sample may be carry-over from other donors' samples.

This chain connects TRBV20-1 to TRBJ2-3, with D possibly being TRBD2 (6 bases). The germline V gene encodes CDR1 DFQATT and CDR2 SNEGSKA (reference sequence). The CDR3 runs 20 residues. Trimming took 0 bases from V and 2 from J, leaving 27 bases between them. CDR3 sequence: CSARERYGGVLVLNTDTQYF. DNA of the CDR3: TGCAGTGCTAGAGAGCGGTATGGCGGGGTACTGGTCCTGAACACAGATACGCAGTATTTT.

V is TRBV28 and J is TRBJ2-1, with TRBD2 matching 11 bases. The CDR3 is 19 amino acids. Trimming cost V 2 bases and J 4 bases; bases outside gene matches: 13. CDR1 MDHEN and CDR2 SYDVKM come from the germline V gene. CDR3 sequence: CASSLAPPTGTSGYNEQFF. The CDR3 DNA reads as TGTGCCAGCAGTTTAGCCCCACCGACCGGGACTAGCGGATACAATGAGCAGTTCTTC.

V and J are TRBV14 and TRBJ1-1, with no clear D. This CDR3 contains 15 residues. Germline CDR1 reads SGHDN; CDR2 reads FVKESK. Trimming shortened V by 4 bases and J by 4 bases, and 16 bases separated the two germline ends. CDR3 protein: CASSPLPGEATEAFF. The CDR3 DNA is TGTGCCAGCAGCCCACTTCCAGGAGAGGCCACTGAAGCTTTCTTT.

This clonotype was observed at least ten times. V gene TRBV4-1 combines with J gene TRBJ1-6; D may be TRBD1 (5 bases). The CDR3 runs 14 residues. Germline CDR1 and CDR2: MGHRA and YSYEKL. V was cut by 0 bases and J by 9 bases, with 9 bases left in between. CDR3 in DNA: TGCGCCAGCAGCCAAGATTTGAGGGGTTCACCCCTCCACTTT. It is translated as CASSQDLRGSPLHF.

In nucleotides, the CDR3 is TGTGCCAGCAGTTACCCTGGTACAGGTCGGAGCAATCAGCCCCAGCATTTT. Protein sequence: CASSYPGTGRSNQPQHF. The chain combines TRBV6-6 with TRBJ1-5; a weak D match, TRBD1 (5 bases). CDR1 and CDR2 (germline): MNHNY, SVGAGI (reference sequence). This CDR3 is built from 17 residues. Deletions cut 2 bases from V and 1 base from J, with 15 bases between.

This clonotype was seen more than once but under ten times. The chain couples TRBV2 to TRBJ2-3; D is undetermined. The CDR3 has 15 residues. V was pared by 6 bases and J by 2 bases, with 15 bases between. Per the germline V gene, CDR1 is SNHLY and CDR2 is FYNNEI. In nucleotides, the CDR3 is TGTGCCAGCAGCGCCGTAGGGCAGGTCACAGATACGCAGTATTTT. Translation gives CASSAVGQVTDTQYF.

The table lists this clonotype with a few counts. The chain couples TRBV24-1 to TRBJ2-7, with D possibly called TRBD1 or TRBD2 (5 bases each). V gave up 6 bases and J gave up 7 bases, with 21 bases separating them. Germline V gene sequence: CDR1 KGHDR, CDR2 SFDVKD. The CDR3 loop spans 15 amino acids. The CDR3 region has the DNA TGTGCCACCAGTTCGGGGCTTGCCGTTTTGGGGGAGCAGTACTTC. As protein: CATSSGLAVLGEQYF.

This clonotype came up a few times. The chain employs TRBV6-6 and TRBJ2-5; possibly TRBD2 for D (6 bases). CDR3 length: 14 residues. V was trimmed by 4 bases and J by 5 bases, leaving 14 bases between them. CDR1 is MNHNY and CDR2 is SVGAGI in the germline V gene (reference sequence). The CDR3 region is CASSLSRAGETQYF. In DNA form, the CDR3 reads TGTGCCAGCAGTTTATCCAGGGCGGGGGAGACCCAGTACTTC.

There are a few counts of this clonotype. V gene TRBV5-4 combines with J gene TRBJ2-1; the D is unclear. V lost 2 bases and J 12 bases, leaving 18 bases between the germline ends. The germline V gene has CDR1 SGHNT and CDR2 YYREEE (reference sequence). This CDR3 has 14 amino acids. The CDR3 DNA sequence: TGTGCCAGCAGCTTACCTCTCCTAGGCTCTGGGCAGTTCTTC. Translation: CASSLPLLGSGQFF.

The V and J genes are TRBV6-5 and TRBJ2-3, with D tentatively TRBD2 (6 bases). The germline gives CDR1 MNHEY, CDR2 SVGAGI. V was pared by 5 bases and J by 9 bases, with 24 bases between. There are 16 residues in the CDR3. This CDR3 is CASSTAAGAGRPTQYF. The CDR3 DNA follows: TGTGCCAGCAGTACAGCAGCGGGTGCTGGCCGGCCGACGCAGTATTTT.

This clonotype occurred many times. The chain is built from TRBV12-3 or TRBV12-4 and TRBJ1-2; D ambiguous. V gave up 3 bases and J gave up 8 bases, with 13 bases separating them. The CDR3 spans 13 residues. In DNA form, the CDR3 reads TGTGCCAGCAGTTTTGGTTCAGACACCGGCTACACCTTC. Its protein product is CASSFGSDTGYTF.